The 29 T cell receptor beta chains in this list originate from one sample, sequenced in a study of cytomegalovirus exposure and HLA in healthy donors (dated by TCRdb to the late 2010s). Receptor amplification or capture employed the immunoSEQ multiplex PCR assay. TCRdb carries this immuneACCESS record with in-frame sequences only. Its versions omit some clonotypes, under half of them owing to an unresolved V gene in the studies checked, with the rest unexplained. In this sample the table shows approximately 150,000 clones, around 84% of which occur a single time. The top ten clonotypes cover around 10% of the sample. Sequenced input: PBMCs. Every receptor here comes from a man between 18 and 35 years old in good health and CMV-seropositive.

This chain connects TRBV25-1 to TRBJ1-1, with D possibly TRBD1 on 5 matching bases. The CDR3 consists of 12 residues. V was trimmed by 2 bases and J by 9 bases, leaving 10 bases between them. Per the germline V gene, CDR1 is MGHDK and CDR2 is SYGVNS. The DNA of the CDR3 is TGTGCCAGCAGTGAACAGGGCGCCAAAGCTTTCTTT. Encoded protein: CASSEQGAKAFF.

This chain links TRBV7-8 with TRBJ1-1; 9 bases are shared with TRBD1. V shed 3 bases and J 10 bases; nucleotides not matched to a gene: 6. CDR3 length: 13 residues. Per germline, CDR1 SGHVS and CDR2 FQNEAQ. CDR3 protein: CASSLGDRVAAFF. The CDR3 bases are TGTGCCAGCAGCTTGGGGGACAGGGTGGCAGCTTTCTTT.

The chain has TRBV28 and TRBJ1-6, with TRBD1 identical over 7 bases. This CDR3 region has 15 residues. V shed 4 bases and J 2 bases; nucleotides not matched to a gene: 2. The germline gives CDR1 MDHEN, CDR2 SYDVKM. CDR3 nucleotide sequence: TGTGCCAGCAGTTACGGGACAGCCTATAATTCACCCCTCCACTTT. Amino acids: CASSYGTAYNSPLHF. Supplemented by reference TRBV28 and TRBJ1-6, the full variable domain reads DVKVTQSSRYLVKRTGEKVFLECVQDMDHENMFWYRQDPGLGLRLIYFSYDVKMKEKGDIPEGYSVSREKKERFSLILESASTNQTSMYLCASSYGTAYNSPLHFGNGTRLTVT.

DNA of the CDR3: TGTGCCAGCAGTACACCGGGACAGGTTAACGAGCAGTACTTC. This codes for CASSTPGQVNEQYF. The chain has TRBV25-1 and TRBJ2-7, with TRBD1 identical over 8 bases. Germline lookup yields CDR1 MGHDK and CDR2 SYGVNS. V was clipped by 5 bases and J by 5 bases; unmatched bases: 8. The CDR3 loop spans 14 amino acids.

V gene TRBV6-6 combines with J gene TRBJ1-3, with D unclear. This CDR3 region has 13 residues. Germline CDR1 MNHNY, CDR2 SVGAGI (reference sequence). The V gene lost 5 bases and the J gene lost 2 bases, with 7 bases spanning the gap. CDR3 in amino acids: CASSRGTGNTIYF. In DNA form, the CDR3 reads TGTGCCAGCAGTCGGGGAACTGGAAACACCATATATTTT.

The chain links TRBV11-1 to TRBJ2-7; 7 nucleotides agree with TRBD2. The CDR3 covers 15 residues. V lost 5 bases to trimming and J lost 3 bases; unmatched junction nucleotides: 10. The germline CDR1 and CDR2 sequences are SGHAT and FQDESV (reference sequence). The CDR3 nucleotides read TGTGCCAGCAGCCCCGGACTAGATAAGGTCTACGAGCAGTACTTC. Its protein is CASSPGLDKVYEQYF.

This chain links TRBV6-1 with TRBJ2-1; 7 bases match TRBD1. The CDR3 extends over 11 amino acids. Germline assignment: CDR1 MNHNS and CDR2 SASEGT. J lost 6 bases, V lost 10 bases, and 3 bases had no gene match. The CDR3 here is CAMNRGNEQFF. The CDR3 coding sequence is TGTGCCATGAACAGGGGCAATGAGCAGTTCTTC.

The J gene is TRBJ2-7, the V gene TRBV4-2; TRBD2 aligns across 8 bases. Germline V gene lookup returns CDR1 LGHNA and CDR2 YNFKEQ. This CDR3 region has 14 residues. The V gene end was trimmed by 1 base and the J gene end by 7 bases; junction bases not matched to a gene: 6. The CDR3 DNA sequence: TGTGCCAGCAGCCAAGTGGGGACTAGGAATGAGCAGTACTTC. This codes for CASSQVGTRNEQYF.

This chain connects TRBV13 to TRBJ1-1; 8 positions agree with TRBD1. CDR3 length: 15 amino acids. Germline lookup yields CDR1 PRHDT and CDR2 FYEKMQ (reference sequence). V lost 5 bases, J lost 3 bases, and 8 bases stayed unmatched. CDR3 region: CASSRGQGDDTEAFF. In DNA, the CDR3 is TGTGCCAGCAGCCGCGGACAGGGTGATGACACTGAAGCTTTCTTT.

V is TRBV2 and J is TRBJ2-7; 12 nucleotides align to TRBD1. This CDR3 is built from 15 residues. V lost 6 bases, J lost 6 bases, and 9 bases stayed unmatched. CDR1 and CDR2 (germline): SNHLY, FYNNEI. CDR3 DNA: TGTGCCAGCAGCATACCGGGACAGGGGGCCGTCGAGCAGTACTTC. It is translated as CASSIPGQGAVEQYF.

This clone was recorded once. This chain's CDR3 is CASSLGTSGGGQETQYF. CDR3 nucleotides: TGTGCCAGCAGCCTCGGGACTAGCGGGGGGGGCCAAGAGACCCAGTACTTC. The chain has TRBV14 and TRBJ2-5, with TRBD2 matching 16 bases. Per the germline V gene, CDR1 is SGHDN and CDR2 is FVKESK. This CDR3 is 17 amino acids long. The V segment lost 4 bases and the J segment 1 base; nucleotides outside the gene matches: 3.

This chain uses TRBV27 with TRBJ2-4, with TRBD1 matching 8 bases. Germline values: CDR1 MNHEY, CDR2 SMNVEV (reference sequence). This CDR3 comprises 17 residues. The trim removed 4 bases at V and 7 bases at J, leaving 15 bases unmatched. CDR3 sequence (DNA): TGTGCCAGCAGTTCCCCCCCACGAGGACAGGGCAAGAACATTCAGTACTTC. Translation gives CASSSPPRGQGKNIQYF.

The table lists this clone with a few counts. The chain combines TRBV14 with TRBJ1-1; 8 positions agree with TRBD1. The CDR3 length is 17 residues. Germline values: CDR1 SGHDN, CDR2 FVKESK. The V gene end was trimmed by 0 bases and the J gene end by 4 bases; junction bases not matched to a gene: 10. The CDR3 DNA follows: TGTGCCAGCAGCCAAGATATATTAGGAGACAGGGGCACTGAAGCTTTCTTT. It yields the protein CASSQDILGDRGTEAFF.

The sample holds one count of this clone. The V gene is TRBV5-4, the J gene TRBJ1-2, with 11 bases aligning to TRBD1. The J segment lost 4 bases and the V segment lost 4 bases, leaving 6 bases of the junction unmatched. Per the germline V gene, CDR1 is SGHNT and CDR2 is YYREEE (reference sequence). The CDR3 loop spans 15 amino acids. For the CDR3, the DNA is TGTGCCAGCAGCGCGGACAGGGGGCGTTTCTATGGCTACACCTTC. Translated, it gives CASSADRGRFYGYTF.

The rearrangement joins TRBV29-1 to TRBJ1-2, with 7 bases fitting TRBD1. CDR3 length: 13 amino acids. Germline V CDR1 and CDR2: SQVTM, ANQGSEA. V trimming: 5 bases; J trimming: 0 bases; junction bases outside the gene matches: 3. The CDR3 DNA is TGCAGCGTTCGGACAGGAGCTAACTATGGCTACACCTTC. Protein: CSVRTGANYGYTF.

The gene calls are TRBV5-1 and TRBJ1-4, with a possible D match to TRBD1 (5 bases). Germline V gene sequence: CDR1 SGHRS, CDR2 YFSETQ. The CDR3 is 14 residues long. V was cut by 2 bases and J by 4 bases, with 9 bases left in between. The CDR3 DNA follows: TGCGCCAGCAGCTTAAGACAGAATAATGAAAAACTGTTTTTT. Its protein is CASSLRQNNEKLFF.

CDR3 DNA sequence: TGCGCCAGCAGCCCCCCAGAGGAGTCAGGGGCCCTGAACACTGAAGCTTTCTTT. Encoded protein: CASSPPEESGALNTEAFF. This chain uses TRBV5-1 with TRBJ1-1; maybe TRBD1 (6 bases). V dropped 4 bases and J dropped 0 bases, with 22 bases sitting between them. The V gene's germline CDR1 is SGHRS and CDR2 YFSETQ. The CDR3 totals 18 residues.

The genes are TRBV6-6 and TRBJ2-3; a weak D match, TRBD1 (6 bases). Germline CDR1 MNHNY, CDR2 SVGAGI (reference sequence). The germline V and J ends were trimmed by 0 bases and 2 bases, with 9 bases remaining between them. This CDR3 has 15 amino acids. CDR3 in DNA: TGTGCCAGCAGTTACTCAAGGACAGACACAGATACGCAGTATTTT. This codes for CASSYSRTDTDTQYF.

The chain links TRBV7-7 to TRBJ2-7; 7 bases are a match to TRBD1. From germline, CDR1 is SSHAT and CDR2 FNYEAQ (reference sequence). The CDR3 length is 14 residues. V trimming: 3 bases; J trimming: 5 bases; junction bases outside the gene matches: 7. In nucleotides, the CDR3 is TGTGCCAGCAGCTTGACTGACAGGGCCCACGAGCAGTACTTC. Protein: CASSLTDRAHEQYF.

This clone showed up just once. The J gene is TRBJ2-1, the V gene TRBV27; TRBD1 might be the D (6 bases). The CDR3 runs 15 residues. V lost 4 bases, J lost 2 bases, and 12 bases lay in between. Germline lookup yields CDR1 MNHEY and CDR2 SMNVEV (reference sequence). CDR3 bases: TGTGCCAGCAGTTCGCCAGGGGACACCTACAATGAGCAGTTCTTC. This codes for CASSSPGDTYNEQFF.

The chain links TRBV18 to TRBJ2-3; D gene unclear. The CDR3 length is 13 residues. Germline loops: CDR1 KGHSH, CDR2 LQKENI. The V end lost 5 bases, the J end lost 0 bases, and 6 bases lay between the germline ends. Here the CDR3 DNA reads TGTGCCAGCTCATCTTATAGCACAGATACGCAGTATTTT. Protein product: CASSSYSTDTQYF.

The chain joins TRBV12-5 to TRBJ2-5; TRBD2 matches at 7 bases. This CDR3 region has 14 residues. CDR1 and CDR2 (germline): LGHNT, FRNRAP. The trim removed 4 bases at V and 2 bases at J, leaving 4 bases unmatched. DNA for the CDR3: TGTGCTAGTGGTTGGGAGGGACTTCAAGAGACCCAGTACTTC. Its protein product is CASGWEGLQETQYF.

This clone was detected a few times. The chain carries TRBV18 and TRBJ1-2; D perhaps matches TRBD1 (5 bases). Between the trimmed V and J ends, which lost 8 bases and 9 bases, there was a span of 16 bases. The CDR3 has 12 amino acids. Germline CDR1 KGHSH, CDR2 LQKENI. CDR3 bases: TGTGCCAGCGCCCCAGGCGGGGACCGCTACACCTTC. It encodes CASAPGGDRYTF.

This clone was observed a single time. The chain is built from TRBV5-4 and TRBJ1-4; possibly TRBD1 for D (6 bases). The germline CDR1 and CDR2 sequences are SGHNT and YYREEE (reference sequence). The CDR3 length is 17 residues. V was pared by 3 bases and J by 4 bases, with 19 bases between. CDR3 amino acids: CASSSTGSTLGNEKLFF. CDR3 DNA sequence: TGTGCCAGCAGCTCCACAGGGTCCACGCTTGGTAATGAAAAACTGTTTTTT.

This clone was counted between two and nine times. V usage is TRBV5-1 and J usage is TRBJ2-7, with TRBD1 matching over 7 bases. Germline assignment: CDR1 SGHRS and CDR2 YFSETQ. The CDR3 contains 14 residues. The V and J ends lost 0 bases and 7 bases, in that order; junction bases with no gene match: 7. The CDR3 here is CASSLVGTVREQYF. The DNA of the CDR3 is TGCGCCAGCAGCTTGGTGGGGACAGTCCGGGAGCAGTACTTC.

The gene calls are TRBV7-9 and TRBJ1-1; D is undetermined. The CDR3 length is 16 residues. The germline gives CDR1 SEHNR, CDR2 FQNEAQ (reference sequence). The V gene lost 2 bases and the J gene lost 1 base, with 14 bases spanning the gap. CDR3 nucleotides: TGTGCCAGCAGCTTACACGGGTCAGCCCCGAACACTGAAGCTTTCTTT. Amino acid sequence: CASSLHGSAPNTEAFF.

The V call is TRBV11-2, the J call TRBJ2-7; the D gene is possibly TRBD2 (5 bases). CDR3 length: 15 amino acids. Germline CDR1 is SGHAT and CDR2 is FQNNGV. Trimming left V 5 bases short and J 0 bases short, with 14 bases between. The CDR3, as DNA: TGTGCCAGCAGCCCTCGAGGGATAAGCTCCTACGAGCAGTACTTC. Its protein is CASSPRGISSYEQYF.

V is TRBV7-3 and J is TRBJ2-5; D uncertain. The CDR3 spans 13 residues. V dropped 5 bases and J dropped 4 bases, with 11 bases sitting between them. Looked up from germline, CDR1 is SGHTA and CDR2 is FQGTGA. CDR3 region: CASSPYPVETQYF. CDR3 nucleotides: TGTGCCAGCAGCCCCTACCCCGTAGAGACCCAGTACTTC.

The rearrangement joins TRBV5-6 to TRBJ2-2; possibly TRBD2 for D (6 bases). The CDR3 is 16 residues long. Germline V gene sequence: CDR1 SGHDT, CDR2 YYEEEE. Trimming removed 0 bases at V and 7 bases at J, with 16 bases between. The CDR3 DNA reads TGTGCCAGCAGCTTGGTTGTCGGCGGGGTAGTCGGGGAGCTGTTTTTT. Protein sequence: CASSLVVGGVVGELFF.